The 30 T cell receptor beta chains given below trace back to one sample, sequenced in a study of CD8 T cells in ankylosing spondylitis. Study-level results: Seemingly characteristic of ankylosing spondylitis blood was a TCR beta motif consisting of eight highly homologous variants.

MiXCR was run by TCRdb on the 5' RACE reads, yielding one entry per CDR3 protein. The table includes fewer than 750,000 distinct CDR3 sequences, under 20% detected once. Which antigens these TCRs recognize remains unknown. Sequenced input: blood, either unsorted or a sorted T cell fraction (not recorded which). These receptors were collected from a male donor with ankylosing spondylitis.

The chain carries TRBV2 and TRBJ1-1, with D perhaps TRBD1 (5 bases). CDR3 size: 13 residues. Trimming left V 6 bases short and J 8 bases short, with 16 bases between. Germline CDR1 SNHLY, CDR2 FYNNEI. DNA for the CDR3: TGTGCCAGCAGGCCGGGGCCCTCTCGGGAAGCTTTCTTT. The encoded protein is CASRPGPSREAFF.

The chain joins TRBV2 to TRBJ2-5, with 8 bases aligning to TRBD1. The CDR3 extends over 13 amino acids. The germline CDR1 and CDR2 sequences are SNHLY and FYNNEI. V trimming: 5 bases; J trimming: 4 bases; junction bases outside the gene matches: 3. The chain's CDR3 is CASSHDRGETQYF. CDR3 in DNA: TGTGCCAGCAGTCACGACAGGGGAGAGACCCAGTACTTC.

The chain links TRBV5-1 to TRBJ2-2; 13 nucleotides match TRBD2. This CDR3 comprises 18 residues. V lost 0 bases and J lost 4; bases outside the gene matches: 6. Looked up from germline, CDR1 is SGHRS and CDR2 is YFSETQ. The CDR3 sequence: CASSLELAGGPGTGELFF. DNA for the CDR3: TGCGCCAGCAGCTTGGAACTAGCGGGGGGGCCGGGCACCGGGGAGCTGTTTTTT.

This chain uses TRBV10-3 with TRBJ1-3; 8 nucleotides line up with TRBD1. The CDR3 consists of 16 residues. Germline V gene sequence: CDR1 ENHRY, CDR2 SYGVKD. J gave up 0 bases and V 5 bases, and 6 bases lay outside the gene matches. Here the CDR3 reads CAISPRTGFSGNTIYF. The CDR3 bases are TGTGCCATCAGTCCCCGGACAGGGTTCTCTGGAAACACCATATATTTT.

The rearrangement links TRBV23-1 to TRBJ2-4; D unclear. TRBV23-1 is flagged as an ORF with uncertain function. The CDR3 sequence is 21 residues long. Trimming left V 3 bases short and J 0 bases short, with 27 bases between. CDR3 nucleotide sequence: TGCGCCAGCAGTCAGAAATTTCGTGGGTTGTTATTACTACTAGCCAAAAACATTCAGTACTTC. It yields the protein CASSQKFRGLLLLLAKNIQYF.

For this clonotype: A much bigger clone sits one base away, suggesting this may be a read error. This chain links TRBV12-3 or TRBV12-4 with TRBJ2-1, with a weak D call TRBD2 (5 bases). The CDR3 totals 13 residues. The CDR3 nucleotides read TGTGCCTGCAGTTTATTCGGGGTCGATGAGCAGTTCTTC. It codes for CACSLFGVDEQFF.

This clonotype was observed a handful of times. This sequence joins TRBV2 and TRBJ2-3, with D uncertain. V gave up 0 bases and J gave up 4 bases, with 14 bases separating them. The CDR3 contains 16 residues. Germline V CDR1 and CDR2: SNHLY, FYNNEI. CDR3 protein: CASSEALHRLADTQYF. As DNA, the CDR3 is TGTGCCAGCAGTGAAGCGCTTCACCGGCTAGCAGATACGCAGTATTTT.

Ten or more counts support this clonotype. The V gene is TRBV20-1, the J gene TRBJ2-5; TRBD2 aligns across 11 bases. Germline loops: CDR1 DFQATT, CDR2 SNEGSKA (reference sequence). This CDR3 region has 14 residues. V gave up 7 bases and J gave up 5 bases; unmatched junction bases: 9. The DNA of the CDR3 is TGCAGTGGGAGACTAGCGGGGCCCGAGGAGACCCAGTACTTC. Its translation: CSGRLAGPEETQYF.

This chain uses TRBV4-1 with TRBJ1-1, with D unresolved. The germline V gene has CDR1 MGHRA and CDR2 YSYEKL. The CDR3 runs to 13 residues. Trimming cost V 4 bases and J 0 bases, with 6 bases left between them. The CDR3 loop reads CASSPRVNTEAFF. The CDR3 bases are TGCGCCAGCAGCCCTCGTGTGAACACTGAAGCTTTCTTT.

This chain connects TRBV5-1 to TRBJ1-2, with D hard to call. The CDR3 loop spans 13 amino acids. V was trimmed by 7 bases and J by 3 bases, leaving 13 bases between them. Germline assignment: CDR1 SGHRS and CDR2 YFSETQ. The CDR3 nucleotides are TGCGCCAGCGGGGAATCAAGAGACTATGGCTACACCTTC. Amino acid sequence: CASGESRDYGYTF.

The CDR3 nucleotides read TGTGCCAGCAGTTTGCGGCGGGAGCCCCCAGATACGCAGTATTTT. Translation gives CASSLRREPPDTQYF. V and J are TRBV12-3 or TRBV12-4 and TRBJ2-3, with TRBD2 matching 7 bases. The J segment lost 4 bases and the V segment lost 3 bases, leaving 7 bases of the junction unmatched. This CDR3 region has 15 residues.

The chain employs TRBV27 and TRBJ2-7, with D hard to call. CDR1 and CDR2 (germline): MNHEY, SMNVEV (reference sequence). With 1 base removed from V and 4 bases from J, the gap between germline ends came to 14 bases. The CDR3 has 15 amino acids. The CDR3 spells CASSLFRASPYEQYF. CDR3 DNA: TGTGCCAGCAGTTTATTTCGAGCGTCCCCTTACGAGCAGTACTTC.

Of note for this clonotype: An end of the junction does not agree with germline; a read error may underlie this. This rearrangement joins TRBV20-1 to TRBJ1-1, with D possibly TRBD1 on 6 matching bases. The length of the CDR3 is 11 residues. Germline CDR1 is DFQATT and CDR2 is SNEGSKA (reference sequence). CDR3 bases: TGCCGGGGGGGGCAGAACACTGAAGGTTTCTTT. Translated, it gives CRGGQNTEGFF.

V usage is TRBV7-2 and J usage is TRBJ1-5; TRBD1 matches 10 bases. CDR3 size: 15 residues. CDR1 and CDR2 from the germline V gene are SGHTA and FQGNSA. The V gene end was trimmed by 5 bases and the J gene end by 5 bases; junction bases not matched to a gene: 6. The CDR3 region is CASSQGDRGYQPQHF. DNA for the CDR3: TGTGCCAGCAGCCAAGGGGACAGGGGATATCAGCCCCAGCATTTT.

This clonotype was picked up a small number of times. The V and J genes are TRBV5-1 and TRBJ2-7; D is possibly TRBD1 (5 bases). This CDR3 spans 16 amino acids. Germline V lookup: CDR1 SGHRS, CDR2 YFSETQ. V dropped 2 bases and J dropped 1 base, with 16 bases sitting between them. The CDR3 nucleotides are TGCGCCAGCAGCTTCCCTGCAACAGGCCCATCCTACGAGCAGTACTTC. Translation: CASSFPATGPSYEQYF.

This chain connects TRBV12-3 or TRBV12-4 to TRBJ1-1; D call uncertain. V lost 7 bases, J lost 4 bases, and 13 bases lay in between. This CDR3 is built from 13 residues. Here the CDR3 DNA reads TGTGCCAGCACCCGCCCGGGGAGCACTGAAGCTTTCTTT. Amino acid sequence: CASTRPGSTEAFF.

This clonotype has only a few counts. The chain couples TRBV24-1 to TRBJ2-5, with 8 nucleotides matching TRBD1. CDR1 is KGHDR, CDR2 SFDVKD, per germline. There are 15 residues in the CDR3. The trim removed 4 bases at V and 2 bases at J, leaving 5 bases unmatched. Here the CDR3 reads CATSDNGQGQETQYF. In DNA form, the CDR3 reads TGTGCCACCAGTGACAACGGACAGGGACAAGAGACCCAGTACTTC.

This clonotype was counted at least ten times. The gene calls are TRBV10-3 and TRBJ2-2; D unclear. Germline V gene sequence: CDR1 ENHRY, CDR2 SYGVKD. Trimming pared 4 bases from V and 5 bases from J, leaving 11 bases between. This CDR3 has 14 amino acids. The CDR3 DNA reads TGTGCCATCAGTGGAGATCGAGAGACCGGGGAGCTGTTTTTT. Protein product: CAISGDRETGELFF.

The chain has TRBV12-3 or TRBV12-4 and TRBJ2-5, with 7 bases matching TRBD2. The CDR3 consists of 12 residues. V lost 5 bases and J lost 5; bases outside the gene matches: 2. In nucleotides, the CDR3 is TGTGCCAGCAGTCGCGGGAGTGAGACCCAGTACTTC. It is translated as CASSRGSETQYF.

A note on this clonotype: At one end the junction does not follow the germline gene, possibly because of a read error. The chain recombines TRBV12-3 or TRBV12-4 with TRBJ2-5; D not resolved. The CDR3 runs 13 residues. The CDR3 here is CASSRPDHETQYF. In DNA form, the CDR3 reads TGTGCCAGCAGTCGCCCGGACCATGAGACCCAGTACTTC.

The chain recombines TRBV5-1 with TRBJ1-1, with no clear D. V was clipped by 4 bases and J by 4 bases, with 11 bases between them. Germline CDR1 is SGHRS and CDR2 is YFSETQ. The CDR3 contains 13 residues. The CDR3: CASSPGLVTEAFF. Written as DNA, the CDR3 is TGCGCCAGCAGCCCGGGGTTGGTCACTGAAGCTTTCTTT.

This clonotype was recorded at least ten times. The V call is TRBV29-1, the J call TRBJ2-3; D is possibly TRBD1 (6 bases). The V end was cut by 1 base, the J end by 2 bases, with 10 bases between. Germline loops: CDR1 SQVTM, CDR2 ANQGSEA. The CDR3 covers 14 residues. CDR3 nucleotides: TGCAGCGTTGAAGTGAGGGGGATCACAGATACGCAGTATTTT. Encoded protein: CSVEVRGITDTQYF.

This clonotype was counted a few times. The rearrangement uses TRBV12-3 or TRBV12-4 and TRBJ2-1; a possible D gene is TRBD2 (6 bases). This CDR3 is built from 14 residues. Trimming left V 4 bases short and J 8 bases short, with 15 bases between. CDR3 sequence reads: CASSWGGARDEQFF. The CDR3, as DNA: TGTGCCAGCAGTTGGGGCGGGGCCAGGGATGAGCAGTTCTTC.

Only a few counts were recorded for this clonotype. The chain recombines TRBV5-1 with TRBJ1-6; D perhaps matches TRBD1 (5 bases). Trimming took 4 bases from V and 11 from J, leaving 19 bases between them. The germline V gene encodes CDR1 SGHRS and CDR2 YFSETQ. The CDR3 contains 15 residues. This CDR3 is CASSPGDAGLTPLHF. The CDR3 DNA is TGCGCCAGCAGCCCGGGGGACGCTGGACTAACACCCCTCCACTTT.

This clonotype was seen more than once but under ten times. The chain combines TRBV4-1 with TRBJ2-2; 10 positions agree with TRBD2. The CDR3 sequence is 16 residues long. The ends lost 1 base at V and 4 bases at J; junction bases unmatched: 3. Germline V CDR1 and CDR2: MGHRA, YSYEKL. CDR3 sequence: CASSQVGLASTGELFF. CDR3 nucleotides: TGCGCCAGCAGCCAAGTGGGACTAGCGAGCACCGGGGAGCTGTTTTTT.

This clonotype was observed a few times. The chain employs TRBV5-6 and TRBJ2-6; D not resolved. In germline, CDR1 is SGHDT, CDR2 YYEEEE. V dropped 1 base and J dropped 0 bases, with 14 bases sitting between them. CDR3 length: 18 amino acids. CDR3 bases: TGTGCCAGCAGCTTGTCGCCTACCCACCACTCTGGGGCCAACGTCCTGACTTTC. Translation: CASSLSPTHHSGANVLTF.

The sample holds a few counts of this clonotype. This chain joins TRBV4-2 and TRBJ2-7, with D possibly being TRBD2 (6 bases). The germline V and J ends were trimmed by 3 bases and 2 bases, with 17 bases remaining between them. Germline-derived CDR1 and CDR2 are LGHNA and YNFKEQ. The CDR3 contains 16 residues. CDR3 residues: CASSQDGGTQTYEQYF. The DNA for the CDR3 is TGTGCCAGCAGCCAGGATGGCGGGACTCAAACCTACGAGCAGTACTTC.

This clonotype appeared a few times. V is TRBV7-9 and J is TRBJ1-4; TRBD1 is a possible D gene (5 bases). The germline V and J ends were trimmed by 5 bases and 14 bases, with 24 bases remaining between them. CDR1 and CDR2 (germline): SEHNR, FQNEAQ (reference sequence). The CDR3 length is 15 residues. CDR3 sequence reads: CASSLDSFSSSPLFF. The DNA of the CDR3 is TGTGCCAGCAGCCTTGACAGTTTTTCTAGTAGCCCGCTGTTTTTT. The full variable domain, its missing parts supplied by reference TRBV7-9 and TRBJ1-4, is DTGVSQNPRHKITKRGQNVTFRCDPISEHNRLYWYRQTLGQGPEFLTYFQNEAQLEKSRLLSDRFSAERPKGSFSTLEIQRTEQGDSAMYLCASSLDSFSSSPLFFGSGTQLSVL.

The chain combines TRBV7-9 with TRBJ2-5; tentative D call: TRBD2 (5 bases). V shed 4 bases and J shed 3 bases, with 15 bases lying between them. CDR1 and CDR2 (germline): SEHNR, FQNEAQ (reference sequence). This CDR3 contains 15 residues. The CDR3 sequence is CASSSQAAGKETQYF. In DNA form, the CDR3 reads TGTGCCAGCAGCTCCCAAGCGGCCGGGAAAGAGACCCAGTACTTC.

The gene calls are TRBV27 and TRBJ2-7; D gene uncertain. Germline CDR1 is MNHEY and CDR2 is SMNVEV (reference sequence). The CDR3 contains 12 residues. CDR3 in amino acids: CPALRVGYEQYF. The CDR3 DNA sequence: TGTCCCGCCCTTCGGGTTGGCTACGAGCAGTACTTC.